The entry below gives a single T cell receptor (beta chain) sequence along with its context. This sample is part of a study of T cell responses to AZD1222 COVID-19 vaccine. Sequenced by immunoSEQ multiplex PCR; TCRdb stores in-frame clones only, minus some. The data contain about 100,000 clones, 87% of them singletons. The germline V gene has CDR1 SGDLS and CDR2 YYNGEE. The V end lost 5 bases, the J end lost 0 bases, and 12 bases lay between the germline ends. The CDR3 covers 16 residues. The source of this sequence is an adult in good health. Source: peripheral blood, taken on day 0 of MenACWY control vaccination. This sequence joins TRBV9 and TRBJ1-6; D gene unclear. CDR3: CASSEGRSSYNSPLHF. DNA of the CDR3: TGTGCCAGCAGTGAAGGACGGAGCTCCTATAATTCACCCCTCCACTTT. Full variable domain (outside the CDR3, taken from reference TRBV9 and TRBJ1-6): DSGVTQTPKHLITATGQRVTLRCSPRSGDLSVYWYQQSLDQGLQFLIQYYNGEERAKGNILERFSAQQFPDLHSELNLSSLELGDSALYFCASSEGRSSYNSPLHFGNGTRLTVT.